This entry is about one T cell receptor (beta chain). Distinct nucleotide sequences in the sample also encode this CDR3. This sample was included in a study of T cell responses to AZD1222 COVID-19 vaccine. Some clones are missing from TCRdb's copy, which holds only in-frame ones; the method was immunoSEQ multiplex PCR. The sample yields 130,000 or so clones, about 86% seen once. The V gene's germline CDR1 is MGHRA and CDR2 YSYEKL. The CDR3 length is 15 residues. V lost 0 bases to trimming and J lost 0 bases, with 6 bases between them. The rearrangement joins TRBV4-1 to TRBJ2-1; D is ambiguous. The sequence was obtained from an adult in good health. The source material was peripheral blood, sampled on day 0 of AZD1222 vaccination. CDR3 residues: CASSQDSGSYNEQFF. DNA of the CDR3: TGCGCCAGCAGCCAAGATAGTGGCTCCTACAATGAGCAGTTCTTC.